This T cell receptor (beta chain) was identified during a study of glioma-infiltrating T cells. TCR alpha and beta CDR3 regions were amplified from RNA using iRepertoire nested multiplex PCR. For one-step reverse transcription and amplification, roughly 95-400 ng of tissue mRNA or PBMC total RNA was used. TCRdb redid the calling of the multiplex PCR reads with MiXCR, one entry per CDR3 protein. This sample has 100,000 to 150,000 distinct CDR3 sequences, with 20% to 25% found just once. This clonotype was recorded once. The source of this sequence is a human donor with low-grade glioma or glioblastoma, undergoing nonglioma brain surgery, or in good health (not recorded which). Sequencing was carried out using glioma tissue, nonneoplastic brain tissue, or PBMCs (not recorded which).

In nucleotides, the CDR3 is TGTGCCAGCACTCCACTGTTACTGGGAGCTTTCTTT. Protein: CASTPLLLGAFF. The chain links TRBV12-3 or TRBV12-4 to TRBJ1-1; no firm D call. This CDR3 contains 12 residues. V lost 7 bases to trimming and J lost 10 bases, with 16 bases between them.